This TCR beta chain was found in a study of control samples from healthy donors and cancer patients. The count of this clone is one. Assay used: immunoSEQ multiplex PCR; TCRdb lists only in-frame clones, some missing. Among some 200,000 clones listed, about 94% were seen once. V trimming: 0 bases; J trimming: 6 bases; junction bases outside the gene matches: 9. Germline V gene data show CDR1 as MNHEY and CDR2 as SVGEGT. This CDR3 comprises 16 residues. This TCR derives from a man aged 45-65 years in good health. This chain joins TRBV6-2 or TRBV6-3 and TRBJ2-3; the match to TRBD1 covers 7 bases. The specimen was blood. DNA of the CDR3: TGTGCCAGCAGTTACTCAAGGGGGCAGGGGTCGGATACGCAGTATTTT. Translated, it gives CASSYSRGQGSDTQYF.